This TCR beta chain was recorded in a study of cytomegalovirus exposure and HLA in healthy donors (TCRdb year 2017). Some background on the complete study: An earlier analysis of roughly 500 of the donors reported 276 Gb of sequence data and some 120 million unique TCR beta sequences from 150 million to 200 million T cells. Because of strong linkage in the cohort, 5 or 6 DR-DQ haplotypes were treated as single units for association and clustering. A later genetic analysis took genome-wide SNP genotypes for about 65% of the roughly 670 donors and used that subset as a discovery cohort. In the later analysis, no new phenotypic data were used to find candidate immune exposures; instead, reliance was placed on TCR beta sequences and their occurrence across donors. High-throughput TCR immunosequencing, statistical association of individual TCRs with disease status, and machine learning were combined to predict cytomegalovirus infection status. The study aimed to test whether signatures of past pathogen exposure could be identified by cataloging public T cell receptors. To decide whether each TCR beta V gene segment behaved as functional or pseudogenic, an earlier analysis of several hundred of the donors relied on high-throughput TCR beta sequencing. HLA typing covered class I and class II loci at four-digit resolution. Of the roughly 390 genotyped donors, around 81% fell in the genetic ancestry cluster associated with self-reported Caucasian donors. Every repertoire in the discovery cohort had been generated on one and the same sequencing platform. Along with the approximately 650-subject first cohort, a separate validation cohort of about 110 different subjects was used. An early release that covered some 630 HLA-typed donors contained approximately 300 gigabases of sequencing data and tens of millions of unique TCR sequences. The T cell repertoires of 666 subjects were profiled by immunosequencing and related to cytomegalovirus serostatus. Donor age, sex, ethnicity and CMV serostatus were compiled alongside the repertoire data. Typing coverage varied by locus: about 620-630 donors for A, B, C, DRB1 and DQB1; roughly 500 for DQA1; more than 600 for DPA1; around 490 for DPB1. In a later analysis, previously published TCR beta repertoires from roughly 710 donors were re-analyzed and high-resolution HLA genotyping was added so that TCR occurrence patterns could be studied. Among almost 400 genotyped donors of the cohort, an average of 235,054 unique TCR beta nucleotide sequences were sequenced per donor, 15% to 20% of them non-productive.

Based on the germline V gene, the CDR1 and CDR2 sequences are MGHRA and YSYEKL. At the junction V is shortened by 5 bases and J by 8 bases, with 21 bases in between. The CDR3 starts with the cysteine, ends with the phenylalanine, and has 15 residues. Just the 45-base CDR3 DNA is kept, in frame starting at base 1. As for this clone: Its binding antigen is unknown. No much larger clone exists at a distance of one base, and base qualities are not known.

The receptor library was made with the immunoSEQ multiplex PCR assay. For the multiplex PCR, a mixture combining 60 forward primers for TCR Vbeta segments and 13 reverse primers for TCR Jbeta segments was used. The CDR3 region of rearranged TCR beta genes was amplified from genomic DNA by a multiplex PCR assay. Amplified TCR beta libraries were sequenced as 87-base-pair reads on the Illumina HiSeq System. The study's processing was this. In a later analysis, 77 million or so unique TCR beta chains were counted across the 500 to 850 repertoires, and roughly 9.9 million of these chains were shared by at least two donors. Raw reads were error-corrected and collapsed into unique sequences by a nearest-neighbor algorithm in which closely related sequences were merged to remove PCR and sequencing errors. To assign V, D and J gene segments, CDR3 sequences were aligned to IMGT reference sequences. For a sequence to be retained, at least a six-nucleotide match to both a V gene segment and a J gene segment was required. A rearrangement was called productive if the CDR3 had no stop codons and remained in frame with V and J, and every other rearrangement was called non-productive. CDR3 was defined according to IMGT convention as the region running from the second conserved V-encoded cysteine to the conserved J-encoded phenylalanine. In an earlier analysis of more than 550 of the donors, sequences lacking an unambiguous match to a single V gene segment were excluded. In an earlier analysis of almost 600 of the donors, a V segment was called functional when productive rearrangements were above 56.7%, and segregating when the standard deviation between donors exceeded 5%. A statistical classification framework was built for diagnosing cytomegalovirus status from the catalog of TCR beta chain sequences. In a later analysis, V and J genes were assigned by comparing TCR nucleotide sequences against IMGT/GENE-DB human TR gene sequences. The TCRdist pipeline was used in a later analysis to assign CDR3 sequences and most-parsimonious VDJ recombination scenarios. In a later analysis, every TCR beta chain was defined by the combination of its CDR3 amino acid sequence and its V-gene family, and reads without a unique V-gene family were dropped. To address suspected cross-contamination and a sequencing artifact, a later analysis removed a few hundred highly shared, low-generation-probability nucleotide sequences. For each public chain, a later analysis derived a clonal expansion index from normalized ranks of inferred template counts within each repertoire. Generation probabilities in a later analysis came from a VDJ recombination model fitted to out-of-frame rearrangements, and those results were checked against IGoR. In a later analysis, TCR-TCR, TCR-HLA and TCR-CMV co-occurrence was scored with hypergeometric tests, and a repertoire-size bias correction was applied to TCR pairs. A later analysis estimated false discovery rates by permuting HLA or CMV assignments 20 times. In a later analysis, co-occurring TCRs were grouped using DBSCAN, and TCRdist sequence similarity was added for clustering within HLA-allele-positive subsets. For co-occurrence clustering, repertoires with fewer than 30,000 or more than 120,000 public chains were excluded, along with five repertoires with anomalous nucleotide sharing. Drawn from immuneACCESS, this table holds only the in-frame rearrangements with V and J called that TCRdb kept. Clones are partly lost; checked studies trace under half to an unresolved V gene and leave the rest unexplained. V, J and clone size are taken as reported in that table, and D and trimming were inferred from the DNA itself. The sample table holds about 130,000 clones, of which roughly 82% were seen once. The ten largest account for roughly 10% of the sample.

Summary of the overall study and its limitations: In a later analysis, 15,000 to 20,000 TCR beta sequences were associated with specific HLA alleles at a false discovery rate of 0.05. A cluster of highly shared sequence variants was judged likely to be a technical artifact of the sequencing pipeline. In both the original and validation cohorts, the classifier was reported to diagnose cytomegalovirus status with high specificity and sensitivity. Because the 87-base-pair reads could not distinguish some IMGT-functional V segments, including TRBV6-2 and TRBV6-3, those segments were excluded. A later analysis reported that several top co-occurrence clusters appeared linked to parvovirus B19, influenza, CMV and Epstein-Barr virus. A later analysis found that HLA-associated TCR beta chains were more clonally expanded and had lower generation probabilities than equally common non-associated chains. A further reported finding was that TCR beta sequences accurately predicted the HLA-A and HLA-B alleles for most subjects in the first cohort. According to a later analysis, TCR association rates differed among HLA loci, with DRB1 alleles showing the most associated TCRs and HLA-C alleles showing the fewest. In this cohort, only TCR beta chains were sequenced, and detectable features were limited by the absence of alpha or paired-chain data. Roughly uniform sequencing depth across donors was assumed in presence/absence analyses, although this assumption may not hold. Three of the identified cytomegalovirus-associated TCR beta chains were confirmed in vitro to be specific for cytomegalovirus antigens. Linkage disequilibrium might explain the correlated functional status among segregating V segments, but an unknown experimental factor could not be excluded. An earlier analysis of some 590 of the donors showed that most TCR beta V segments appeared in productive rearrangements either about 87% or about 30% of the time, which broadly matched IMGT annotations. According to a later analysis, most CMV-associated TCR beta chains appeared to be HLA-restricted, and the HLA associations seemed to be driven largely by CMV exposure. The only immune exposure information available for the cohort was CMV serostatus. Across donors, most TCR sequences were observed very rarely, whereas some public TCRs were present in many individuals. According to a later genetic analysis, donors in an Asian-associated ancestry cluster had fewer N-insertions in productive TCRs than the approximately 700-donor mean. The study gave a list of 150 to 200 TCR beta chains associated with cytomegalovirus. An association between a missense DCLRE1C variant and V-gene and J-gene trimming of TCR beta chains was found in a later genetic analysis and replicated in an independent cohort. HLA typing was unavailable for some donors at each locus, so association tests used only the typed subset. The authors suggested that the approach could potentially be generalized to other disease states and immunological phenotypes. The earlier analysis of a few hundred of the donors excluded approximately 17 rarely observed V segments, including chromosome 9 orphons, because counts were too low. When HLA alleles, especially DR and DQ, strongly co-occurred, attributing TCR associations to individual alleles was difficult.

In total, 630 or so healthy bone marrow donors made up the cohort. At the time of sampling, all cohort members were nominally healthy, though unrecorded immune exposures were likely present. The donor was CMV seropositive and was included in the group of around 300 seropositive cohort members. Every donor gave a peripheral blood sample, and the peripheral blood mononuclear cells from that sample were used for TCR beta sequencing. The Qiagen DNeasy Blood Extraction Kit was used to extract genomic DNA from the blood cell samples. The TCR was taken from a male donor in good health and CMV-seropositive. Sequenced material: PBMCs. The receptor chain draws on TRBV4-1 and TRBJ1-2; perhaps TRBD1 is the D gene, with 6 bases matching. CDR3 reads: CASSYTTGTTIGYTF. The nucleotides are TGCGCCAGCAGCTATACAACCGGGACAACGATAGGCTACACCTTC.